This TCR beta chain was observed in a study of early T cells in non-severe SARS-CoV-2 infection. Study as a whole: Investigators sequenced bulk RNA drawn from unsorted whole blood, and chains remained unpaired. Study findings and constraints: Reliance on VDJdb matching favored anti-spike CD8 responses; private and CD4 specificities were missed.

With 4 bases removed from V and 6 bases from J, the gap between germline ends came to 10 bases. Germline values: CDR1 SGHTA, CDR2 FQGNSA. This CDR3 is 13 amino acids long. Individual cDNA molecules received unique molecular identifiers. TCRdb re-analysed the 5' RACE reads in MiXCR, keeping a single row per CDR3 protein. This sample has around 70,000 distinct CDR3 sequences, with 9% to 10% found just once. In this sample, this clonotype turned up a few times. Its antigen is not identified. The J gene is TRBJ1-5, the V gene TRBV7-2, with D unresolved. The sequence was obtained from an adult who was a healthcare worker with PCR-confirmed SARS-CoV-2 infection or an uninfected control (not recorded which). The sequences come from whole blood, collected at baseline. Written as DNA, the CDR3 is TGTGCCAGCAGCTCCGAATCGGCTCAGCCCCAGCATTTT. Residues: CASSSESAQPQHF.